This T cell receptor beta chain was captured by sequencing in a study of PD-1 blockade in classical Hodgkin lymphoma. Worth noting for this clone: Antigen unknown.

Clones were sequenced by immunoSEQ multiplex PCR, and TCRdb holds only the in-frame ones, with some missing. The sample carries 25,000 to 30,000 clones, around four fifths recorded once. The V end lost 7 bases, the J end lost 2 bases, and 16 bases lay between the germline ends. CDR1 and CDR2 (germline): SGHAT, FQDESV (reference sequence). The CDR3 is made up of 15 amino acids. The study's findings and limits: Reports indicated that newly diagnosed patients had lower baseline TCR diversity than healthy donors did. Diversity similar to that of newly diagnosed patients was seen at baseline in complete responders.

Documented time point: cycle 4 day 1 (C4D1), after less than 7 weeks of nivolumab. All trial patients relapsed after autologous stem cell transplantation. This receptor was identified in a human donor with classical Hodgkin lymphoma. The chain couples TRBV11-1 to TRBJ2-3; perhaps TRBD1 as D (6 bases). This specimen was peripheral blood mononuclear cells (PBMCs), taken before the fourth cycle of nivolumab. The CDR3 here is CASIRGGVHTDTQYF. CDR3 nucleotides: TGTGCCAGCATCCGAGGGGGAGTACACACAGATACGCAGTATTTT.